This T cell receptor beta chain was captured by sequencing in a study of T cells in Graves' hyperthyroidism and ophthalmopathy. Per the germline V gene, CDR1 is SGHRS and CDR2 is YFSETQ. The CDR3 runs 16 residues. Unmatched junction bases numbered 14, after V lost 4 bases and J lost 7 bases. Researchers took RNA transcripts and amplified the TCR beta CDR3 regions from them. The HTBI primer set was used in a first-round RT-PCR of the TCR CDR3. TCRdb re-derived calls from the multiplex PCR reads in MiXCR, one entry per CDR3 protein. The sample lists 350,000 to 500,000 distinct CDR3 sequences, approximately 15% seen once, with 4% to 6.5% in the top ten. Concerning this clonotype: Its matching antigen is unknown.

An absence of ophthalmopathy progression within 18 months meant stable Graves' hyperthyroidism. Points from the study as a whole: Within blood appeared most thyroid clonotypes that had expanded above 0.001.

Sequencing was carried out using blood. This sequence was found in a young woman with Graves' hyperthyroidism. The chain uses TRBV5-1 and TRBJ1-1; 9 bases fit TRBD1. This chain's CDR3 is CASSITLQGALGEAFF. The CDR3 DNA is TGCGCCAGCAGCATAACCTTACAGGGGGCTTTAGGTGAAGCTTTCTTT. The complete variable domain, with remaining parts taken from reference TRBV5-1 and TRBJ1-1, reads KAGVTQTPRYLIKTRGQQVTLSCSPISGHRSVSWYQQTPGQGLQFLFEYFSETQRNKGNFPGRFSGRQFSNSRSEMNVSTLELGDSALYLCASSITLQGALGEAFFGQGTRLTVV.